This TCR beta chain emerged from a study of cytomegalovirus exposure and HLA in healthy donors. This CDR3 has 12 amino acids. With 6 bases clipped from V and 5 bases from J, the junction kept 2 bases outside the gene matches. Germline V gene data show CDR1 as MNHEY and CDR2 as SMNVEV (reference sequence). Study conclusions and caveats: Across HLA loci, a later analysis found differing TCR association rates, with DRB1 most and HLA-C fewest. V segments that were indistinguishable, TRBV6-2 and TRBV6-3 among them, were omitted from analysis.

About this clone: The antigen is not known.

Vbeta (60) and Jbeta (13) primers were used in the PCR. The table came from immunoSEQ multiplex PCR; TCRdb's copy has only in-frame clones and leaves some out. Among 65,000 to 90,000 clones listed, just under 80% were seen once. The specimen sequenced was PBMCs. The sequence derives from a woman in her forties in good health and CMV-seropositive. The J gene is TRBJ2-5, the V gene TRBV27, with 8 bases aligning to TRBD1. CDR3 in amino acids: CASRAGGETQYF. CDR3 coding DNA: TGTGCCAGCAGGGCAGGGGGCGAGACCCAGTACTTC.